This T cell receptor beta chain was obtained from a study of cytotoxic CD8 clonotypes in ibrutinib-treated CLL. As for the study in general: By median about 69 months, roughly twelve had progressed and about 15 stayed remitted; responses had been 2 complete and 25 or so partial.

Investigators sought sequencing depths of between 1 in 200,000 and 1 in 1 million T cells. The assay was immunoSEQ multiplex PCR, and TCRdb's table has in-frame clones only and misses some. The sample comprises about 50,000 clones, about 72% of which are singletons, and 43% rests with the top ten. Turning to this clone: An end of the junction differs from the germline gene, which may be a read error.

The material was PBMCs, obtained after 12 months of ibrutinib treatment. The clonotype originates from a human donor with chronic lymphocytic leukemia.

The CDR3: CASSFVDRIAGGYF. The CDR3 DNA is TGTGCCAGCAGCTTCGTGGACAGGATAGCCGGCGGTTACTTT. The rearrangement joins TRBV7-9 to TRBJ1-1; 7 nucleotides line up with TRBD1. The CDR3 has 14 amino acids. Germline V gives CDR1 SEHNR, CDR2 FQNEAQ (reference sequence).